The source of this TCR beta chain is a study of T-cell reconstitution after alpha-beta-depleted transplantation in children (TCRdb year 2016). Background for the entire study: Using TCR repertoire profiling, the study followed T-cell immune reconstitution in a quantitative way in children after TCRalphabeta/CD19-depleted allogeneic hematopoietic cell transplantation. Summary of the overall study and its limitations: In some patients, the high TCRbeta diversity seen at day 60 was put down to recipient T cells and intrathymic progenitors that had survived conditioning. The frequencies of hyperexpanded clones fell over the following months, and after one year, T-cell counts and TCRbeta diversity were mostly attributed to newly produced T cells. Apparently early alphabetaT-cell count recovery about two months after transplant reportedly relied on only several hundred rapidly expanded clones derived from non-depleted graft cells.

Library construction relied on PCR. TCRdb shows the sequencer as Illumina HiSeq 2500. To normalize quantification of the TCRbeta repertoire, the TCR libraries were built with molecular barcoding that relied on unique molecular identifiers. The raw public reads went through TCRdb reprocessing: fastp at Q25, MiXCR clone calling, in-frame beta chains kept. Records with the same CDR3 protein are collapsed into one entry carrying the most frequent genes and DNA. Recorded for this sample are approximately 85,000 distinct CDR3 sequences; roughly 15% of them occurred a single time. The ten largest clones represent 15% to 20% of the sample. Notes on this clonotype: What this receptor recognizes is not known. Within one base of it there is no much larger clone, and no base qualities were kept.

Read against the paper, the sample's treatment or condition label means: allogeneic hematopoietic cell transplantation with graft depleted of TCRalphabeta T cells and CD19 B cells. The children who served as transplant recipients had been given grafts of TCRalphabeta/CD19-depleted allogeneic hematopoietic cells. The CDR3 spans 14 residues, from the cysteine through the phenylalanine. Only the CDR3 region is kept as DNA, spanning 42 bases read in frame from base 1. Trimming removed 1 base from V and 4 bases from J, leaving 11 bases between the germline ends. The CDR1 and CDR2 encoded by the germline V gene (reference sequence) are DFQATT and SNEGSKA.

The TCR originated in a male patient aged 2-15 years who had a stem cell transplant for acute lymphoblastic leukemia, so the T cells may come from the graft donor. This sample comprised PBMCs, mostly from graft donor cells, obtained 180 days after TCRalphabeta/CD19-depleted stem cell transplant. The V and J segments used are TRBV20-1 and TRBJ2-1, with no D gene named confidently. The nucleotide sequence is TGCAGTGCTAGAGCCTACCAGCCATACAATGAGCAGTTCTTC. Translated, this is CSARAYQPYNEQFF.